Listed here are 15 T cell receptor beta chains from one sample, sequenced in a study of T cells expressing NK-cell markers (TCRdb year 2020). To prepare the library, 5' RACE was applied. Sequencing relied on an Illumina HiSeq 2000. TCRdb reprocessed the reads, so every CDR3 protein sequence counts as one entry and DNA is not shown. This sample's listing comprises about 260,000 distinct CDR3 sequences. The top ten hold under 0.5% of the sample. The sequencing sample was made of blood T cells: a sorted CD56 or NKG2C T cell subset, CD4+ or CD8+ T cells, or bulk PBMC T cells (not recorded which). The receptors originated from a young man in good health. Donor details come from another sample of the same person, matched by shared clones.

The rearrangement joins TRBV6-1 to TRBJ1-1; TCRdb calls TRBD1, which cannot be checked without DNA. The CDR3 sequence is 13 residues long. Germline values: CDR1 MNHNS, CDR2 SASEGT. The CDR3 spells CASSTGPRTEAFF.

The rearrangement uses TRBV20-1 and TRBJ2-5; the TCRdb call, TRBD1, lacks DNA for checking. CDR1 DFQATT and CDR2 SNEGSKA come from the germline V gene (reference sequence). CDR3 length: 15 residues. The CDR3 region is CSARAQPGEAETQYF.

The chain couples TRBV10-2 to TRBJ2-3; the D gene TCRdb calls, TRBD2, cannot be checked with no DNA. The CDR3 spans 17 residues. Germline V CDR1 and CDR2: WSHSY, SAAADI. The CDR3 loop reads CATRPGFGGAPRDTQYF.

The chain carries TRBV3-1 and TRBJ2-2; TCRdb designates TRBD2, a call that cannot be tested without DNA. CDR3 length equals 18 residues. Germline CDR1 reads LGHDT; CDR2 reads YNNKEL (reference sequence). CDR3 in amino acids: CASSQALAGTANTGELFF.

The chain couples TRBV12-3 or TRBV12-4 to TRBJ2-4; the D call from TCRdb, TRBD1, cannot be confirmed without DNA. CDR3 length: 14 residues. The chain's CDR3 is CASSRGQGENIQYF.

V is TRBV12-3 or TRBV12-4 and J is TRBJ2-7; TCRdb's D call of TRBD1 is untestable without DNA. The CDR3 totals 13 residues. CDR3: CASSSDRLGEQYF.

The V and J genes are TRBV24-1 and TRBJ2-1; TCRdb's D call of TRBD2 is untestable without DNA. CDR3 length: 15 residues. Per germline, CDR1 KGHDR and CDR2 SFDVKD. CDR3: CATSVSDRSYNEQFF.

CDR3 residues: CASSLGGGQHMNTEAFF. V and J are TRBV11-3 and TRBJ1-1; the TCRdb D gene call, TRBD1, has no DNA to confirm it. The CDR3 totals 17 residues. The V gene's germline CDR1 is SGHNT and CDR2 YENEEA.

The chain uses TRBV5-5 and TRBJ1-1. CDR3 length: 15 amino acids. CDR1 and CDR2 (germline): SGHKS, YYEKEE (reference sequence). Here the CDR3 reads CASSLGVGGNTEAFF.

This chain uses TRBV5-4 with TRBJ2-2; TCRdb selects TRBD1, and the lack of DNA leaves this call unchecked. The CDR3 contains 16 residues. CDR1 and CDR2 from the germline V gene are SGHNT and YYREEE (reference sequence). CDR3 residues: CASSLGRGRGAGELFF.

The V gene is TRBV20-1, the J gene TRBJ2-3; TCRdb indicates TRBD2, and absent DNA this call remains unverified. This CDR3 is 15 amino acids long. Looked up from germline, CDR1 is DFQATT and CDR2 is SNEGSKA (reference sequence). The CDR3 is CSASSLAGGGDTQYF.

The CDR3 loop is CASSLRDGLYGYTF. The chain carries TRBV7-8 and TRBJ1-2; TCRdb proposes TRBD1, but this gene call is untestable without DNA. The germline V gene encodes CDR1 SGHVS and CDR2 FQNEAQ. CDR3 size: 14 residues.

The CDR3 region is CASSERLLRPYNEQFF. The rearrangement joins TRBV6-1 to TRBJ2-1. This CDR3 region has 16 residues. The germline CDR1 and CDR2 sequences are MNHNS and SASEGT.

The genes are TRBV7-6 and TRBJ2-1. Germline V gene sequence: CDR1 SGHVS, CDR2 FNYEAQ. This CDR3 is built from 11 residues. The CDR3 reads CASSFKHEQFF.

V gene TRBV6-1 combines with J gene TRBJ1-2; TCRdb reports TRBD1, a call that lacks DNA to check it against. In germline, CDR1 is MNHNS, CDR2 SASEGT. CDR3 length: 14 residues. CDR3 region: CASRTDRANYGYTF.